This record looks at one TCR beta chain sequence and its context. The sample holds a few counts of this clonotype. Its recognized antigen is unknown. It has no much larger one-base neighbor in the sample; base qualities were not kept. The CDR3 contains 16 residues, cysteine and phenylalanine counted. The retained sequence is limited to the CDR3, 48 bases, with the frame set at the first base. The junction carries 15 bases between V and J, which are trimmed by 3 bases and 1 base respectively. Reading the germline V gene gives CDR1 MDHEN and CDR2 SYDVKM. A patient counted as having stable Graves' hyperthyroidism if no progression to ophthalmopathy occurred over 18 months of follow-up. The hyperthyroidism patients were between 18 and 65 years old and newly diagnosed, with a disease duration of less than 2 months. Exclusion was applied to patients with uncontrolled infections, other autoimmune diseases, pregnancy or lactation. Diagnoses relied on clinical symptoms, serum thyroxine and TRAb, thyroid ultrasound and orbital computed tomography. Ficoll-Paque density gradient centrifugation was used to isolate PBMCs from about 9 ml of fresh peripheral blood. Trizol reagent was used to extract total RNA, and RNA quality was then checked on an Agilent 2100 Bioanalyzer.

Amplification of TCR beta CDR3 regions was carried out from RNA transcripts. The TCR CDR3 was subjected to a first round of RT-PCR using the HTBI primer set and the Qiagen OneStep RT-PCR kit. A second multiplex PCR round built the libraries, followed by size selection and purification. Sequencing of the libraries was done on an Illumina HiSeq2000 using paired-end 100 bp reads. As for how the authors treated the data: Raw data were processed with SOAPnuke, discarding reads with adapters, uncalled bases, mean Phred below 15, or no exact constant-primer or identifier match. High-quality paired reads were merged with COPE v1.2.5, and unique nucleotide sequences were defined as clonotypes. MiTCR v1.1 was used to align clonotypes to the IMGT TRBV, TRBD and TRBJ reference segments. The analysis was restricted to V-J combinations with a frequency above 0.0001, which together covered over 99% of the repertoires. A TCS score was defined as the ratio of F50 (clonal expansion) to E x V (chaos), with BLOSUM62-based TCRdist applied between CDR3 peptides within each V-J. Welch's t-statistics and random forest reduced fewer than 550 V-J features to roughly 13, which were used in a naive Bayes classifier (R e1071). TCRdb reran the public reads through fastp at Q25 and MiXCR, keeping productive beta chains. Rows with a matching CDR3 protein are joined into one entry that keeps the most common DNA and genes. TCRdb, not the authors, supplied the V and J calls. This sample gives about 690,000 distinct CDR3 sequences in total; 17% of them show up just once. Around 15% of the sample is taken by the ten largest.

The record originates from a study of T cells in Graves' hyperthyroidism and ophthalmopathy (dated by TCRdb to the late 2010s). Notes on the research overall: Peripheral blood samples were taken at initial diagnosis, before any treatment was given. To identify TCR V-J signatures that set the groups apart, the researchers used a discovery cohort of 100 patients, made up of about 44 with Graves' ophthalmopathy and 57 with stable Graves' hyperthyroidism. Prospective prediction of ophthalmopathy was tested in an independent validation cohort consisting of roughly 19 hyperthyroidism patients and some 17 patients who later progressed to ophthalmopathy. The roughly 90 discovery patients were divided at random into training and test sets in a 7:3 ratio. In addition, the study compared T-cell repertoires in thyroid tissue and in blood from roughly six Graves' hyperthyroidism patients. After sampling, hyperthyroidism patients received methimazole starting at 30 mg daily, and ophthalmopathy patients received high-dose intravenous methylprednisolone. TCR Vbeta CDR3 sequencing of 140 or so peripheral blood samples (around 45 ophthalmopathy, 75 hyperthyroidism and some 17 progressor patients) is reported in the paper.

Broader findings and caveats from the paper: Most expanded thyroid clonotypes (frequency above 0.001) were also found in blood, which suggests that blood repertoires may mirror thyroid immune responses. A 13 V-J signature model separated ophthalmopathy from stable hyperthyroidism, with around 90% sensitivity and about 81% specificity in cross-validation and 80%/75% in testing. No statistical method was used to set the sample size in advance, and investigators knew the group allocation. During validation, the model predicted progression to ophthalmopathy a median of approximately six months ahead of onset, with almost 71% sensitivity and about 75% specificity.

The sequence is built from TRBV28 and TRBJ1-1, with the D gene not confidently named. The sample was blood. The TCR comes from a man between 50 and 59 years old with Graves' hyperthyroidism. This receptor has the CDR3 CASSFISEVGNTEAFF. The DNA sequence is as follows: TGTGCCAGCAGTTTCATTAGTGAAGTGGGGAACACTGAAGCTTTCTTT.